The 17 T cell receptor beta chains in this list originate from one sample, sequenced in a study of blood T cell repertoires in COVID-19. TCRdb keeps only in-frame clones here, not all; method: immunoSEQ multiplex PCR. The table has tens of thousands of clones, 88% seen once; the top ten hold just over 9.5%. What was sequenced was peripheral blood. The receptors derive from a man over 45 with active COVID-19.

The V and J genes are TRBV24-1 and TRBJ2-7; no definite D call. V lost 4 bases and J 5 bases, leaving 14 bases between the germline ends. The CDR3 is made up of 14 amino acids. Germline CDR1 KGHDR, CDR2 SFDVKD. CDR3 amino acids: CATSEQRGSNEQYF. CDR3 DNA sequence: TGTGCCACCAGTGAGCAGCGAGGTAGCAACGAGCAGTACTTC.

V is TRBV28 and J is TRBJ2-7; a possible D gene is TRBD2 (6 bases). V was clipped by 7 bases and J by 2 bases, with 9 bases between them. The CDR3 runs to 12 residues. The germline V gene has CDR1 MDHEN and CDR2 SYDVKM. CDR3 loop: CASTAGTYEQYF. Here the CDR3 DNA reads TGTGCCAGCACGGCGGGGACCTACGAGCAGTACTTC.

This rearrangement joins TRBV11-3 to TRBJ2-1, with TRBD2 identical over 11 bases. This CDR3 spans 15 amino acids. The germline V gene encodes CDR1 SGHNT and CDR2 YENEEA. J lost 4 bases, V lost 5 bases, and 4 bases had no gene match. CDR3 nucleotide sequence: TGTGCCAGCAGCCCAACTAGCGGGAGATACAATGAGCAGTTCTTC. Translated: CASSPTSGRYNEQFF.

The CDR3 sequence is CASSQPHGGHDGELFF. The CDR3 nucleotides are TGCGCCAGCAGTCAACCACACGGGGGGCACGACGGGGAGCTGTTTTTT. The chain has TRBV23-1 and TRBJ2-2; the D gene is possibly TRBD2 (7 bases). TRBV23-1 belongs to the ORF category, with a function that is uncertain. The CDR3 loop spans 16 amino acids. Trimming shortened V by 2 bases and J by 7 bases, and 17 bases separated the two germline ends.

The chain combines TRBV27 with TRBJ1-2; 10 bases line up with TRBD1. J gave up 3 bases and V 5 bases, and 6 bases lay outside the gene matches. The CDR3 length is 15 residues. Germline assignment: CDR1 MNHEY and CDR2 SMNVEV (reference sequence). The CDR3 loop is CASSPTGGGDYGYTF. The CDR3 DNA is TGTGCCAGCAGTCCGACAGGGGGCGGCGACTATGGCTACACCTTC.

This chain joins TRBV4-2 and TRBJ1-4; TRBD1 might be the D (6 bases). CDR1 is LGHNA, CDR2 YNFKEQ, per germline. CDR3 length: 16 amino acids. With 4 bases removed from V and 5 bases from J, the gap between germline ends came to 17 bases. This CDR3 is CASSLHSGTSNEKLFF. Here the CDR3 DNA reads TGTGCCAGCAGCCTTCATTCCGGGACATCGAATGAAAAACTGTTTTTT.

This clone was counted a few times. This rearrangement joins TRBV6-5 to TRBJ1-5; D is unresolved. The CDR3 sequence is 15 residues long. The germline V gene has CDR1 MNHEY and CDR2 SVGAGI. V lost 7 bases and J lost 4, with 17 bases in between. The CDR3 coding sequence is TGTGCCAGCAACCAGTTCCGGACGGGGAATCAGCCCCAGCATTTT. It translates to CASNQFRTGNQPQHF.

The CDR3 protein is CASSEIGTGGNTIYF. The CDR3 bases are TGTGCCAGCAGTGAAATTGGGACAGGGGGAAACACCATATATTTT. The chain is built from TRBV6-1 and TRBJ1-3; TRBD1 agrees at 9 bases. The germline gives CDR1 MNHNS, CDR2 SASEGT. The CDR3 loop spans 15 amino acids. V was pared by 2 bases and J by 4 bases, with 3 bases of the junction left unmatched.

The chain is built from TRBV4-1 and TRBJ2-2; D gene unclear. The CDR3 spans 13 residues. V was cut by 4 bases and J by 6 bases, with 9 bases left in between. Looked up from germline, CDR1 is MGHRA and CDR2 is YSYEKL. The CDR3 sequence: CASSPSEPGELFF. The CDR3 coding sequence is TGCGCCAGCAGCCCCAGTGAACCCGGGGAGCTGTTTTTT.

The rearrangement joins TRBV7-8 to TRBJ2-7, with 10 nucleotides matching TRBD2. This CDR3 contains 14 residues. Trimming took 5 bases from V and 3 from J; bases not matched to a gene: 4. Germline V gene data show CDR1 as SGHVS and CDR2 as FQNEAQ. CDR3 nucleotides: TGTGCCAGCAGCCTGAGCGGGGGGGACTACGAGCAGTACTTC. Protein: CASSLSGGDYEQYF.

This chain joins TRBV5-1 and TRBJ2-3; perhaps TRBD1 as D (6 bases). Germline V lookup: CDR1 SGHRS, CDR2 YFSETQ. The CDR3 totals 14 residues. V lost 4 bases and J lost 2, with 11 bases in between. CDR3 amino acids: CASSLGATTDTQYF. The CDR3 coding sequence is TGCGCCAGCAGCCTGGGGGCTACCACAGATACGCAGTATTTT.

This clone appeared once. The chain couples TRBV7-2 to TRBJ1-2, with a possible D match to TRBD1 (5 bases). CDR1 and CDR2 (germline): SGHTA, FQGNSA. The CDR3 totals 13 residues. The V end was cut by 2 bases, the J end by 6 bases, with 10 bases between. CDR3 loop: CASSLWGVDGYTF. CDR3 sequence (DNA): TGTGCCAGCAGCTTATGGGGGGTTGATGGCTACACCTTC.

This clone was seen only once. The J gene is TRBJ2-3, the V gene TRBV19, with 9 bases matching TRBD1. The CDR3 is 14 amino acids. Germline values: CDR1 LNHDA, CDR2 SQIVND (reference sequence). J gave up 10 bases and V 4 bases, and 9 bases lay outside the gene matches. CDR3 DNA sequence: TGTGCCAGTAGTAGAGCCCCGGGACAGGGATCGCAGTATTTT. It yields the protein CASSRAPGQGSQYF.

The CDR3 coding sequence is TGCGCCAGCAGTCAATCCCGGACTAGCGGGACCGATGTGGCCGGGGAGCTGTTTTTT. It is translated as CASSQSRTSGTDVAGELFF. V is TRBV23-1 and J is TRBJ2-2, with 12 bases that match TRBD2. TRBV23-1 is treated as an ORF (open reading frame) with a function not yet certain. V lost 0 bases, J lost 6 bases, and 11 bases stayed unmatched. CDR3 length equals 19 residues.

V usage is TRBV5-4 and J usage is TRBJ2-7; 12 bases match TRBD2. The length of the CDR3 is 14 residues. The germline CDR1 and CDR2 sequences are SGHNT and YYREEE (reference sequence). The trim removed 5 bases at V and 4 bases at J, leaving 4 bases unmatched. In DNA form, the CDR3 reads TGTGCCAGCAGACTAGCGGGAGGAAAATACGAGCAGTACTTC. Its protein is CASRLAGGKYEQYF.

The V and J genes are TRBV19 and TRBJ1-5, with TRBD1 as a possible D gene (6 bases). The CDR3 runs to 16 residues. Between the trimmed V and J ends, which lost 4 bases and 2 bases, there was a span of 15 bases. Germline V gives CDR1 LNHDA, CDR2 SQIVND (reference sequence). The CDR3 coding sequence is TGTGCCAGTAGTAAGCCTGGGACATCAGGCAATCAGCCCCAGCATTTT. Protein sequence: CASSKPGTSGNQPQHF.

This chain connects TRBV2 to TRBJ1-1, with TRBD1 identical over 8 bases. This CDR3 has 14 residues. CDR1 is SNHLY and CDR2 is FYNNEI in the germline V gene. The V and J ends lost 6 bases and 4 bases, in that order; junction bases with no gene match: 7. The CDR3 loop reads CASSRGQGGTEAFF. In DNA form, the CDR3 reads TGTGCCAGCAGCCGCGGACAGGGAGGCACTGAAGCTTTCTTT.